Listed here is a single T cell receptor (beta chain). Its binding antigen is unknown. Base qualities are not recorded, but no much larger clone differs from it by a single base. One collaborating source in Seattle enrolled patients while the patients were actively infected and followed the patients over time throughout the course of disease. Collaborating institutions collected whole blood in K2EDTA tubes following their own protocols. For TCRbeta analysis, collaborators shipped samples as frozen whole blood, isolated PBMCs, or DNA extracted from either of those sample types. Including cysteine and phenylalanine, the CDR3 has 17 amino acids. Only CDR3 DNA is held: 51 bases, read in frame from base 1. CDR1 and CDR2, per the germline V gene, are SGHDT and YYEEEE. At the junction V is shortened by 4 bases and J by 5 bases, with 19 bases in between. The sample belongs to a study of blood T cell repertoires in COVID-19 (TCRdb year 2020). In the study overall: The collaborator samples originated in the United States, Italy and Spain and spanned the acute and convalescent phases of COVID-19. The samples were drawn from two sources: the first 160 participants of the ongoing ImmuneRACE study, and 1,000 to 1,500 subjects contributed by 6 global collaborators. The prospective study material was composed of cDNA or gDNA derived from T cells, B-cell-depleted T cells, or PBMCs. The repertoires were released in a freely available public database meant as a resource for research on the immune response to SARS-CoV-2. Where HLA class I and class II types were available, the types were taken from metadata supplied by the sample provider, not from assay-based typing. Subjects who had been exposed to COVID-19, were actively infected with it, or had recovered from it provided the deeply sampled blood TCRbeta repertoires that made up the dataset. A de-identified subject ID, COVID-19 status, age in years and sex were almost always included in the sample metadata. Broader findings and caveats from the paper: How much clinical and demographic metadata was included differed by source and by participant, and the metadata was provided uncurated.

TCRbeta CDR3 regions were amplified from genomic DNA using the immunoSEQ Assay, a bias-controlled multiplex PCR. As for the original processing: Within the assay, amplification of reference gene primers was used to estimate how many nucleated cells each sample contained. Sequence reads were collapsed and filtered to measure the absolute abundance of every unique TCRbeta CDR3 rearrangement. For each sample, productive Simpson clonality was calculated by taking the square root of Simpson's diversity index across productive rearrangements. Not all clones reach the TCRdb copy of this immuneACCESS table, which keeps in-frame sequences only. Checked studies attribute under half of the gap to unresolved V genes and leave the rest unexplained. V and J calls and clone size follow that table, whereas D and trimming were derived from the DNA. The sample profile shows around 50,000 clones; approximately 87% of them were found once. The ten largest clones take up about 6.8% of the sample.

Sequencing input: peripheral blood. The receptor's source is a woman aged 55-69 years with COVID-19, enrolled during active disease. The chain was built from TRBV5-6 and TRBJ1-6, and the D gene may be TRBD1, 5 bases matching. The DNA sequence reads TGTGCCAGCAGCGCTCAACTTAACACAGGACATAATTCACCCCTCCACTTT. Its coded protein is CASSAQLNTGHNSPLHF. Where the CDR3 stops, the reference TRBV5-6 and TRBJ1-6 genes take over; the full variable domain is DAGVTQSPTHLIKTRGQQVTLRCSPKSGHDTVSWYQQALGQGPQFIFQYYEEEERQRGNFPDRFSGHQFPNYSSELNVNALLLGDSALYLCASSAQLNTGHNSPLHFGNGTRLTVT.